This note documents a single TCR beta chain sequence. V lost 8 bases and J 8 bases, leaving 14 bases between the germline ends. CDR1 LNHDA and CDR2 SQIVND come from the germline V gene (reference sequence). The CDR3 runs to 12 residues. The sample comes from a study of T cell changes during pregnancy in multiple sclerosis. The method was immunoSEQ multiplex PCR; TCRdb's version includes in-frame clones alone and lacks a portion of them. The sample consists of tens of thousands of clones, approximately 93% of them appearing once. The material sequenced was peripheral blood, taken after pregnancy. The source is a female donor with multiple sclerosis, enrolled in a pregnancy study. The chain joins TRBV19 to TRBJ2-3; tentatively, D is TRBD2 (5 bases). The CDR3 sequence: CASQGPRGTQYF. CDR3 DNA sequence: TGTGCCAGTCAAGGGCCCCGGGGTACGCAGTATTTT. The full variable domain, completed using reference TRBV19 and TRBJ2-3, is DGGITQSPKYLFRKEGQNVTLSCEQNLNHDAMYWYRQDPGQGLRLIYYSQIVNDFQKGDIAEGYSVSREKKESFPLTVTSAQKNPTAFYLCASQGPRGTQYFGPGTRLTVL.